One and the same sample provided the 18 T cell receptor beta chains below, sequenced in a study of cytomegalovirus exposure and HLA in healthy donors (dated by TCRdb to about 2017). The library relied on the immunoSEQ multiplex PCR assay. For the multiplex PCR, a mixture combining 60 forward primers for TCR Vbeta segments and 13 reverse primers for TCR Jbeta segments was used. The table was pulled from immuneACCESS by TCRdb, which kept in-frame rearrangements only. Such tables lose some clones; where checked, under half of the loss comes from unresolved V genes, and the rest has no known cause. The table for this sample lists just over 150,000 clones; about 85% of them were counted only once. The ten top clones hold about 6.3% of the sample. The specimen was PBMCs. These TCRs come from a male donor in good health and CMV-seropositive.

V usage is TRBV7-2 and J usage is TRBJ2-2; 7 nucleotides align to TRBD1. Per germline, CDR1 SGHTA and CDR2 FQGNSA. The CDR3 extends over 18 amino acids. The trim removed 2 bases at V and 5 bases at J, leaving 14 bases unmatched. DNA of the CDR3: TGTGCCAGCAGCTTAAATCACCACCGGGACAGAAGAACCGGGGAGCTGTTTTTT. It codes for CASSLNHHRDRRTGELFF.

The chain recombines TRBV5-1 with TRBJ2-3; 7 bases align to TRBD2. The CDR3 covers 14 residues. The trim removed 0 bases at V and 4 bases at J, leaving 2 bases unmatched. Germline V gene lookup returns CDR1 SGHRS and CDR2 YFSETQ. The CDR3 loop is CASSLGGSPDTQYF. CDR3 DNA: TGCGCCAGCAGCTTGGGCGGGAGTCCAGATACGCAGTATTTT.

This clone was found once. The rearrangement links TRBV6-6 to TRBJ1-1; tentatively, D is TRBD1 (5 bases). The CDR3 covers 13 residues. V gave up 7 bases and J gave up 1 base, with 10 bases separating them. CDR1 MNHNY and CDR2 SVGAGI come from the germline V gene (reference sequence). CDR3 in amino acids: CASINTGNTEAFF. The CDR3 nucleotides are TGTGCCAGCATCAATACAGGGAACACTGAAGCTTTCTTT.

CDR3 DNA: TGTGCCATCCGACAGGGCGTACCCACTGAAGCTTTCTTT. Amino acids: CAIRQGVPTEAFF. V usage is TRBV10-3 and J usage is TRBJ1-1, with 7 bases lining up with TRBD1. The junction had 7 bases not matched to a gene; V was cut back by 8 bases and J by 4 bases. The CDR3 spans 13 residues. Germline CDR1 reads ENHRY; CDR2 reads SYGVKD.

The genes are TRBV5-4 and TRBJ1-3; D is unresolved. Germline CDR1 reads SGHNT; CDR2 reads YYREEE (reference sequence). The CDR3 consists of 16 residues. V was clipped by 1 base and J by 0 bases, with 11 bases between them. The CDR3 region has the DNA TGTGCCAGCAGCTTGACGGGATCTCTCTCTGGAAACACCATATATTTT. This gives the protein CASSLTGSLSGNTIYF.

The V and J genes are TRBV7-2 and TRBJ2-6; 8 nucleotides match TRBD2. Per the germline V gene, CDR1 is SGHTA and CDR2 is FQGNSA. This CDR3 contains 15 residues. Trimming took 5 bases from V and 2 from J; bases not matched to a gene: 2. The CDR3 DNA is TGTGCCAGCAGCCCCGGGGGGGCTGGGGCCAACGTCCTGACTTTC. This gives the protein CASSPGGAGANVLTF.

V is TRBV7-2 and J is TRBJ2-3, with 13 bases fitting TRBD2. With 5 bases clipped from V and 15 bases from J, the junction kept 5 bases outside the gene matches. The CDR3 sequence is 12 residues long. Germline V gives CDR1 SGHTA, CDR2 FQGNSA. CDR3 sequence reads: CASSPPGLAGYF. The CDR3 coding sequence is TGTGCCAGCAGCCCCCCGGGACTAGCGGGATATTTT.

This clone was seen once. The V call is TRBV27, the J call TRBJ2-4; 8 nucleotides match TRBD1. The CDR3 is 16 amino acids. Unmatched junction bases numbered 4, after V lost 3 bases and J lost 0 bases. The germline V gene encodes CDR1 MNHEY and CDR2 SMNVEV (reference sequence). Written as DNA, the CDR3 is TGTGCCAGCAGTTTTTTTGGACAGGGAGCCAAAAACATTCAGTACTTC. Protein sequence: CASSFFGQGAKNIQYF.

In its sample, this clone was seen a few times. V usage is TRBV11-1 and J usage is TRBJ2-7; D possibly corresponds to TRBD2 (6 bases). V dropped 5 bases and J dropped 6 bases, with 11 bases sitting between them. Germline loops: CDR1 SGHAT, CDR2 FQDESV (reference sequence). The length of the CDR3 is 12 residues. The CDR3 region is CASSGGDLEQYF. Here the CDR3 DNA reads TGTGCCAGCAGCGGAGGGGACCTCGAGCAGTACTTC.

This sequence joins TRBV5-1 and TRBJ2-5, with D possibly being TRBD1 (6 bases). The CDR3 sequence is 14 residues long. Germline V gene sequence: CDR1 SGHRS, CDR2 YFSETQ. V gave up 0 bases and J gave up 2 bases, with 8 bases separating them. In DNA, the CDR3 is TGCGCCAGCAGCTTGGGGGACAAGCAAGAGACCCAGTACTTC. This sequence encodes CASSLGDKQETQYF. Together with reference TRBV5-1 and TRBJ2-5, the CDR3 gives the full variable domain: KAGVTQTPRYLIKTRGQQVTLSCSPISGHRSVSWYQQTPGQGLQFLFEYFSETQRNKGNFPGRFSGRQFSNSRSEMNVSTLELGDSALYLCASSLGDKQETQYFGPGTRLLVL.

In DNA form, the CDR3 reads TGTGCCAGCAGACAGCCGGGACTAGGACCTACAAATGAGCAGTTCTTC. It specifies CASRQPGLGPTNEQFF. The rearrangement links TRBV7-9 to TRBJ2-1, with TRBD2 matching 8 bases. There are 16 residues in the CDR3. V was pared by 6 bases and J by 7 bases, with 14 bases of the junction left unmatched. The germline gives CDR1 SEHNR, CDR2 FQNEAQ (reference sequence).

This sequence joins TRBV9 and TRBJ2-3; D perhaps matches TRBD2 (5 bases). Germline CDR1 reads SGDLS; CDR2 reads YYNGEE. V was cut by 4 bases and J by 2 bases, with 20 bases left in between. This CDR3 region has 17 residues. CDR3 in amino acids: CASSPPPARVFTDTQYF. CDR3 bases: TGTGCCAGCAGCCCCCCGCCTGCGCGGGTGTTCACAGATACGCAGTATTTT.

This chain links TRBV6-5 with TRBJ1-5, with TRBD1 matching over 10 bases. This CDR3 comprises 15 residues. With 0 bases clipped from V and 6 bases from J, the junction kept 2 bases outside the gene matches. CDR1 and CDR2 (germline): MNHEY, SVGAGI. The DNA of the CDR3 is TGTGCCAGCAGTTACTCGGACAGGGGGAGTCAGCCCCAGCATTTT. Protein: CASSYSDRGSQPQHF.

The chain recombines TRBV9 with TRBJ2-7; TRBD2 is a possible D gene (7 bases). Germline CDR1 reads SGDLS; CDR2 reads YYNGEE. The length of the CDR3 is 15 residues. V lost 4 bases to trimming and J lost 5 bases, with 19 bases between them. In DNA form, the CDR3 reads TGTGCCAGCAGCACCCGGGGGGCGGGAGATAACGAGCAGTACTTC. The encoded protein is CASSTRGAGDNEQYF.

The CDR3 nucleotides are TGTGCCAGCAGTTTATCCCCGCTAGCTGGGCAGTTCTTC. Its translation is CASSLSPLAGQFF. The genes are TRBV28 and TRBJ2-1; perhaps TRBD2 as D (5 bases). V lost 1 base and J lost 12, with 13 bases in between. The CDR3 has 13 residues. Germline V gene sequence: CDR1 MDHEN, CDR2 SYDVKM. Based on the CDR3 plus reference TRBV28 and TRBJ2-1, the full variable domain is DVKVTQSSRYLVKRTGEKVFLECVQDMDHENMFWYRQDPGLGLRLIYFSYDVKMKEKGDIPEGYSVSREKKERFSLILESASTNQTSMYLCASSLSPLAGQFFGPGTRLTVL.

This sequence joins TRBV11-2 and TRBJ2-5; perhaps TRBD1 as D (6 bases). Judging by the DNA end, TRBJ2-7 fits better; the J call may be wrong. Germline lookup yields CDR1 SGHAT and CDR2 FQNNGV. There are 14 residues in the CDR3. CDR3 residues: CASSLGDNSYEQYF. CDR3 sequence (DNA): TGTGCCAGCAGCTTAGGGGACAACTCCTACGAGCAGTACTTC.

This chain connects TRBV28 to TRBJ1-5, with 9 bases matching TRBD1. From germline, CDR1 is MDHEN and CDR2 SYDVKM. This CDR3 contains 16 residues. J lost 1 base, V lost 5 bases, and 6 bases had no gene match. CDR3 DNA: TGTGCCAGCAGTCCTCCGGGACAGGGAAGCAATCAGCCCCAGCATTTT. This encodes CASSPPGQGSNQPQHF.

The CDR3 bases are TGTGCCAGCGAATCGACAGGGGATCAGCCCCAGCATTTT. Protein: CASESTGDQPQHF. V and J are TRBV28 and TRBJ1-5, with 8 bases lining up with TRBD1. Germline CDR1 is MDHEN and CDR2 is SYDVKM. This CDR3 has 13 residues. After removal of 8 bases from V and 5 bases from J, the junction contained 5 bases not matched to a gene.